The rows below give T cell receptor beta chains drawn from one sample of a study of neurological immune-mediated disorders. TCRdb reprocessed the 5' RACE reads via MiXCR and lists one record per CDR3 protein. The sample lists 30,000 or so distinct CDR3 sequences, around 12% occurring once. Sequenced input: PBMCs. These receptors were obtained from a man aged 60 to 75 in good health. CDR3s include the opening cysteine and the closing phenylalanine or tryptophan.

j_gene | len | v_gene | CDR3aa
TRBJ2-2 | 15 | TRBV3-1 | CASSHRGRYTGELFF
TRBJ1-2 | 18 | TRBV21-1 | CASSKGPGTAATNYGYTF
TRBJ1-1 | 13 | TRBV6-1 | CASTMKPYTEAFF
TRBJ1-1 | 14 | TRBV28 | CASSLYRKNTEAFF
TRBJ2-7 | 16 | TRBV7-9 | CATTGTSGINSYEQYF
TRBJ2-7 | 10 | TRBV20-1 | CSAWRGSQYF
TRBJ2-7 | 15 | TRBV12-3/TRBV12-4 | CASSFFRPFFYEQYF
TRBJ2-5 | 13 | TRBV28 | CASSSGGRRTQYF
TRBJ2-7 | 14 | TRBV5-1 | CASSLASDGDEQYF
TRBJ1-4 | 14 | TRBV12-3/TRBV12-4 | CASSSPGVVEKLFF
TRBJ1-3 | 14 | TRBV10-3 | CAISDERTGNTIYF
TRBJ2-3 | 14 | TRBV5-1 | CASSLGLALDTQYF
TRBJ2-1 | 14 | TRBV7-2 | CASSLVASDNEQFF
TRBJ1-2 | 16 | TRBV7-2 | CASSLGAQGAGYGYTF
TRBJ2-3 | 16 | TRBV20-1 | CSARPGLAGGTDTQYF
TRBJ2-2 | 18 | TRBV12-3/TRBV12-4 | CASSFFNSRDSVTGELFF
TRBJ2-7 | 14 | TRBV9 | CASSAPGQGYEQYF
TRBJ2-7 | 13 | TRBV7-7 | CASSGDRGDEQYF
TRBJ2-2 | 14 | TRBV7-2 | CASSQQGFTGELFF
TRBJ2-3 | 15 | TRBV20-1 | CSAPSQGGGNWPQYF
TRBJ1-1 | 15 | TRBV5-1 | CARSRGPDELTEAFF
TRBJ2-7 | 14 | TRBV5-5 | CASSRSGTEYEQYF
TRBJ2-5 | 13 | TRBV20-1 | CSALATGQETQYF
TRBJ2-6 | 15 | TRBV5-1 | CASSDPGSGANVLTF
TRBJ2-7 | 13 | TRBV20-1 | CSARGTRRGEQYF
TRBJ2-1 | 14 | TRBV6-1 | CASSPFREITEQFF
TRBJ2-3 | 16 | TRBV29-1 | CSVVLAGVAVPDTQYF
TRBJ2-3 | 13 | TRBV7-2 | CASRNSATDTQYF
TRBJ2-7 | 14 | TRBV5-1 | CASSWTSGGYEQYF
TRBJ2-2 | 13 | TRBV7-7 | CASSLDRIGELFF
TRBJ1-5 | 13 | TRBV10-3 | CAIKAGSNQPQHF
TRBJ2-2 | 14 | TRBV9 | CASRYRDLTGELFF
TRBJ2-3 | 12 | TRBV27 | CASSPHTDTQYF
TRBJ2-7 | 11 | TRBV7-4 | CASSLRGEQYF
TRBJ2-1 | 15 | TRBV3-1 | CASSQGRISYNEQFF
TRBJ2-5 | 16 | TRBV4-1 | CASAPYPSGYQETQYF